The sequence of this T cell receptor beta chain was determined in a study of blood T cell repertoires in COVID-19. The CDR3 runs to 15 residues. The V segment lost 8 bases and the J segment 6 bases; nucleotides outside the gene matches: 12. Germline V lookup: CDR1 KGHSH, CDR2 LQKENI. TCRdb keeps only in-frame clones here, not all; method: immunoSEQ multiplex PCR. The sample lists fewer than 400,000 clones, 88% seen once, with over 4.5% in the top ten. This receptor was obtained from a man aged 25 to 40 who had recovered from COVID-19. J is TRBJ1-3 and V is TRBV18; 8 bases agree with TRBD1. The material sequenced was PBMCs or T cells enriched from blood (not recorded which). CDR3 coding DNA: TGTGCCAGCACGACAGGGGCCCAGGGAGTAAACACCATATATTTT. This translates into CASTTGAQGVNTIYF.